The next 29 T cell receptor beta chains were all read from a single sample in a study of shared clonotypes between healthy human individuals. The repertoire was sequenced with immunoSEQ multiplex PCR; TCRdb's copy has only in-frame clones and lacks some. The sample has about 960,000 clones, over 60% seen once. The sequencing sample was made of memory CD4+ T cells sorted from blood. Subset here: CD45RA-negative fraction. These receptors all come from a man aged 18-30 years in good health.

In regard to this clone: In the same sample, other DNA sequences code for this CDR3. J is TRBJ2-5 and V is TRBV10-3; D may be TRBD2 (5 bases). V dropped 2 bases and J dropped 1 base, with 11 bases sitting between them. Germline-derived CDR1 and CDR2 are ENHRY and SYGVKD. The CDR3 loop spans 15 amino acids. CDR3 sequence: CAISESGRLQETQYF. In DNA form, the CDR3 reads TGTGCCATCAGTGAGAGCGGACGCCTCCAAGAGACCCAGTACTTC.

The chain joins TRBV18 to TRBJ1-1; D is uncertain. This CDR3 is 13 amino acids long. Trimming removed 0 bases from V and 5 bases from J, with 7 bases in between. Per the germline V gene, CDR1 is KGHSH and CDR2 is LQKENI. The CDR3 loop is CASSPPAGTEAFF. Here the CDR3 DNA reads TGTGCCAGCTCACCACCGGCGGGAACTGAAGCTTTCTTT.

V gene TRBV10-1 combines with J gene TRBJ1-3; maybe TRBD1 (6 bases). Germline-derived CDR1 and CDR2 are WNHNN and SYGVQD (reference sequence). The V end was cut by 5 bases, the J end by 4 bases, with 15 bases between. The CDR3 has 15 amino acids. CDR3 protein: CASSSNRERGNTIYF. The CDR3 DNA follows: TGCGCCAGCAGTTCTAACAGGGAACGGGGAAACACCATATATTTT.

The chain recombines TRBV27 with TRBJ1-1; D not resolved. CDR3 length: 13 residues. Germline V gene sequence: CDR1 MNHEY, CDR2 SMNVEV (reference sequence). V lost 4 bases, J lost 5 bases, and 11 bases lay in between. The CDR3 protein is CASSSSQRTEAFF. The CDR3 DNA sequence: TGTGCCAGCAGTTCGTCGCAGAGGACTGAAGCTTTCTTT.

This chain connects TRBV18 to TRBJ1-2; possibly TRBD1 for D (5 bases). The CDR3 length is 16 residues. V shed 3 bases and J shed 2 bases, with 16 bases lying between them. Germline V gene lookup returns CDR1 KGHSH and CDR2 LQKENI. The CDR3 DNA reads TGTGCCAGCTCACCGGTCGGGGGAGGTTCGAACTATGGCTACACCTTC. Translated: CASSPVGGGSNYGYTF.

The gene calls are TRBV2 and TRBJ1-2; D possibly corresponds to TRBD1 (5 bases). The length of the CDR3 is 16 residues. V lost 1 base and J lost 0, with 12 bases in between. Germline V lookup: CDR1 SNHLY, CDR2 FYNNEI. The CDR3 DNA reads TGTGCCAGCAGTGAAGTCCAGGGACGGACTAACTATGGCTACACCTTC. Translating it yields CASSEVQGRTNYGYTF.

The chain links TRBV5-4 to TRBJ2-1; no clear D gene. Germline CDR1 SGHNT, CDR2 YYREEE (reference sequence). The V gene lost 5 bases and the J gene lost 5 bases, with 11 bases spanning the gap. There are 13 residues in the CDR3. CDR3: CASSLLVDNEQFF. The CDR3 DNA reads TGTGCCAGCAGTCTGCTAGTTGACAATGAGCAGTTCTTC.

The V and J genes are TRBV29-1 and TRBJ2-2; 8 bases line up with TRBD1. The CDR3 contains 14 residues. The germline V gene encodes CDR1 SQVTM and CDR2 ANQGSEA. The J segment lost 4 bases and the V segment lost 3 bases, leaving 4 bases of the junction unmatched. In nucleotides, the CDR3 is TGCAGCGTTGACGGACAGGGCAGCACCGGGGAGCTGTTTTTT. The encoded protein is CSVDGQGSTGELFF.

This chain connects TRBV6-1 to TRBJ2-7; D remains ambiguous. Germline CDR1 and CDR2: MNHNS and SASEGT. CDR3 length: 13 residues. V shed 5 bases and J shed 7 bases, with 15 bases lying between them. The CDR3 spells CASSRQPDREQYF. The CDR3, as DNA: TGTGCCAGCAGTAGACAACCCGACCGGGAGCAGTACTTC.

The V and J genes are TRBV6-1 and TRBJ2-3; a weak D match, TRBD2 (6 bases). The CDR3 length is 14 residues. Trimming stripped 10 bases from V and 2 bases from J, with 16 bases between. Germline V gene data show CDR1 as MNHNS and CDR2 as SASEGT. The CDR3 sequence: CATKLAALTDTQYF. CDR3 DNA sequence: TGTGCCACCAAACTAGCAGCCCTCACAGATACGCAGTATTTT.

Concerning this clone itself: A junction boundary mismatches the germline segment, possibly from a read error. V and J are TRBV7-7 and TRBJ2-5; TRBD1 matches at 7 bases. Germline assignment: CDR1 SSHAT and CDR2 FNYEAQ (reference sequence). This CDR3 spans 13 amino acids. CDR3 amino acids: CASSMTGKQTQYF. As DNA, the CDR3 is TGTGCTAGCAGCATGACAGGGAAGCAGACCCAGTACTTC.

This clone is deemed medium-sized. The same CDR3 arises from other DNA sequences in this sample as well. The genes are TRBV7-2 and TRBJ1-2; 9 positions match TRBD1. The CDR3 runs to 13 residues. Unmatched junction bases numbered 4, after V lost 5 bases and J lost 6 bases. Germline V gives CDR1 SGHTA, CDR2 FQGNSA. The CDR3 protein is CASSPGQGNGYTF. CDR3 nucleotide sequence: TGTGCCAGCAGCCCCGGACAGGGGAATGGCTACACCTTC.

This sequence joins TRBV7-2 and TRBJ2-5, with D maybe TRBD1 (5 bases). V lost 0 bases and J lost 2, with 10 bases in between. CDR1 is SGHTA and CDR2 is FQGNSA in the germline V gene. The CDR3 consists of 15 residues. The CDR3 nucleotides read TGTGCCAGCAGCTTAGCTGGGCAGGGTCAAGAGACCCAGTACTTC. Amino acid sequence: CASSLAGQGQETQYF.

V is TRBV6-6 and J is TRBJ1-2; TRBD1 matches at 8 bases. V dropped 6 bases and J dropped 5; count of bases not matched to a gene: 5. Germline V gene lookup returns CDR1 MNHNY and CDR2 SVGAGI (reference sequence). The CDR3 has 13 amino acids. The CDR3 loop reads CASSGQGVYGYTF. The CDR3 nucleotides read TGTGCCAGCAGCGGACAGGGAGTGTATGGCTACACCTTC.

The chain combines TRBV18 with TRBJ2-7; D unresolved. Trimming pared 4 bases from V and 0 bases from J, leaving 13 bases between. The CDR3 totals 15 residues. CDR1 is KGHSH and CDR2 is LQKENI in the germline V gene. The CDR3 loop is CASSLDGTSSYEQYF. In nucleotides, the CDR3 is TGTGCCAGCTCACTGGATGGTACGAGCTCCTACGAGCAGTACTTC.

J is TRBJ1-1 and V is TRBV19; TRBD1 might be the D (5 bases). There are 16 residues in the CDR3. The germline V gene has CDR1 LNHDA and CDR2 SQIVND (reference sequence). The germline V and J ends were trimmed by 5 bases and 0 bases, with 16 bases remaining between them. The CDR3 reads CASSPNSGGMNTEAFF. CDR3 coding DNA: TGTGCCAGTAGTCCGAATTCCGGGGGTATGAACACTGAAGCTTTCTTT.

The DNA of the CDR3 is TGTGCCAGCCAGACGGCTGAAACCACAGATACGCAGTATTTT. Its translation: CASQTAETTDTQYF. The V call is TRBV6-5, the J call TRBJ2-3; D is unclear. CDR3 length: 14 residues. CDR1 and CDR2 from the germline V gene are MNHEY and SVGAGI. Between the trimmed V and J ends, which lost 8 bases and 2 bases, there was a span of 14 bases.

J is TRBJ2-7 and V is TRBV4-2; 12 bases align to TRBD1. CDR1 and CDR2 (germline): LGHNA, YNFKEQ. After removal of 2 bases from V and 7 bases from J, the junction contained 12 bases not matched to a gene. The CDR3 totals 17 residues. CDR3 in DNA: TGTGCCAGCAGCCAATCCGGGACAGGGGGCGGATTGTGGGAGCAGTACTTC. It codes for CASSQSGTGGGLWEQYF.

The sample holds one count of this clone. The chain joins TRBV10-3 to TRBJ1-1; TRBD1 might be the D (5 bases). Germline values: CDR1 ENHRY, CDR2 SYGVKD. V was cut by 10 bases and J by 4 bases, with 22 bases left in between. The CDR3 loop spans 15 amino acids. The CDR3 nucleotides are TGTGCCACCACGGCCAGAGGGGTTTCAGGCACTGAAGCTTTCTTT. The encoded protein is CATTARGVSGTEAFF.

V is TRBV29-1 and J is TRBJ2-1, with D perhaps TRBD1 (5 bases). Germline CDR1 and CDR2: SQVTM and ANQGSEA. The CDR3 covers 13 residues. The V and J ends lost 5 bases and 3 bases respectively, with 11 bases between them. The CDR3 bases are TGCAGCGTTATGACAGACCTCTACAATGAGCAGTTCTTC. This gives the protein CSVMTDLYNEQFF.

The rearrangement uses TRBV6-6 and TRBJ1-5; D is possibly TRBD1 (5 bases). V was shortened by 4 bases and J by 5 bases, with 15 bases between the two germline ends. The CDR3 spans 15 residues. CDR1 and CDR2 (germline): MNHNY, SVGAGI (reference sequence). CDR3 DNA: TGTGCCAGCAGTTCCTCTGGACACGCCGATCAGCCCCAGCATTTT. Translated, it gives CASSSSGHADQPQHF.

CDR3 in DNA: TGTGCCAGCAGCCGAACTAGCGGGGGGGCCTACGAGCAGTACTTC. Its translation: CASSRTSGGAYEQYF. V is TRBV13 and J is TRBJ2-7, with 13 bases identical to TRBD2. The CDR3 loop spans 15 amino acids. Germline lookup yields CDR1 PRHDT and CDR2 FYEKMQ (reference sequence). The V segment lost 5 bases and the J segment 2 bases; nucleotides outside the gene matches: 3.

This chain uses TRBV6-5 with TRBJ2-7; the D gene is possibly TRBD2 (6 bases). Trimming left V 5 bases short and J 1 base short, with 12 bases between. This CDR3 comprises 14 residues. CDR1 and CDR2 (germline): MNHEY, SVGAGI. CDR3 DNA: TGTGCCAGCAGTAAGGACGGGGGTTCCTACGAGCAGTACTTC. Amino acid sequence: CASSKDGGSYEQYF.

The chain is built from TRBV4-3 and TRBJ2-5; 9 bases map to TRBD1. CDR1 LGHNA and CDR2 YSLEER come from the germline V gene. The CDR3 is 16 residues long. The ends lost 1 base at V and 0 bases at J; junction bases unmatched: 3. The CDR3 loop reads CASSQGGQGYQETQYF. The DNA for the CDR3 is TGCGCCAGCAGCCAAGGAGGACAGGGGTACCAAGAGACCCAGTACTTC.

This clone occurred a few times. The chain uses TRBV11-3 and TRBJ2-1; perhaps TRBD2 as D (5 bases). The CDR3 has 12 residues. Germline lookup yields CDR1 SGHNT and CDR2 YENEEA. V gave up 3 bases and J gave up 6 bases, with 6 bases separating them. The chain's CDR3 is CASSLDSNEQFF. The CDR3 DNA sequence: TGTGCCAGCAGCTTGGACTCCAATGAGCAGTTCTTC. Full variable domain (missing parts from reference TRBV11-3 and TRBJ2-1): EAGVVQSPRYKIIEKKQPVAFWCNPISGHNTLYWYLQNLGQGPELLIRYENEEAVDDSQLPKDRFSAERLKGVDSTLKIQPAELGDSAVYLCASSLDSNEQFFGPGTRLTVL.

With regard to this clone: Other DNA sequences in the sample encode the same CDR3. The gene calls are TRBV5-1 and TRBJ2-1; 13 bases fit TRBD2. CDR3 size: 14 residues. The V gene's germline CDR1 is SGHRS and CDR2 YFSETQ. Trimming at V came to 4 bases and at J to 9 bases, leaving 4 bases not matched to a gene. DNA of the CDR3: TGCGCCAGCAGCCCCGGACTAGCGGGGGTTGAGCAGTTCTTC. Its translation: CASSPGLAGVEQFF.

This clone turned up a few times. The gene calls are TRBV28 and TRBJ2-3, with unresolved D. Germline values: CDR1 MDHEN, CDR2 SYDVKM. Trimming took off 5 bases at V and 1 base at J, with 10 bases between the two ends. This CDR3 contains 14 residues. The CDR3 region has the DNA TGTGCCAGCAGTCCCCACTCGGGCACAGATACGCAGTATTTT. Translating gives CASSPHSGTDTQYF.

The chain joins TRBV10-1 to TRBJ1-4; tentative D call: TRBD1 (6 bases). Germline lookup yields CDR1 WNHNN and CDR2 SYGVQD (reference sequence). The V end was cut by 8 bases, the J end by 5 bases, with 9 bases between. This CDR3 is 12 amino acids long. CDR3 sequence reads: CASPDRNEKLFF. DNA of the CDR3: TGCGCCAGCCCGGACAGAAATGAAAAACTGTTTTTT.

The CDR3 loop is CASSPSDKLNYGYTF. The CDR3 DNA is TGTGCCAGTAGTCCGTCAGATAAGTTGAACTATGGCTACACCTTC. The chain employs TRBV19 and TRBJ1-2; no clear D gene. CDR1 and CDR2 (germline): LNHDA, SQIVND (reference sequence). The V end was cut by 5 bases, the J end by 2 bases, with 15 bases between. This CDR3 spans 15 amino acids.